This T cell receptor (beta chain) emerged from a study of shared clonotypes between healthy human individuals. Study background: Researchers drew samples from a couple of women and a few men aged 18 to 49.

The CDR3 loop spans 16 amino acids. Germline V gene data show CDR1 as KGHSH and CDR2 as LQKENI. Trimming took 3 bases from V and 4 from J; bases not matched to a gene: 8. Genomic DNA (from each subset) was split evenly across several immunoSEQ plates. Sorted-subset replicate PCR reactions were performed with around 200 ng DNA, corresponding to roughly 30,000 T cell genomes. Per the original methods: ImmunoSEQ yielded junction-only sequences lacking quality scores, so filtering differed. The protocol was immunoSEQ multiplex PCR, while the TCRdb copy is restricted to in-frame clones and leaves out a portion. Clone size and the V and J calls come from that table; the DNA yielded D and trimming. There are about 980,000 clones in the sample; over 75% occur only once, and around 1.5% lies in the top ten.

The rearrangement joins TRBV18 to TRBJ2-5; 10 bases line up with TRBD1. Sequencing input: memory CD4+ T cells sorted from blood. Subset specified: CD45RA-negative fraction. The sequence came from a man younger than 35 in good health. As DNA, the CDR3 is TGTGCCAGCTCACCCTCCTTAGGACAGGGGGGAGAGACCCAGTACTTC. Encoded protein: CASSPSLGQGGETQYF.